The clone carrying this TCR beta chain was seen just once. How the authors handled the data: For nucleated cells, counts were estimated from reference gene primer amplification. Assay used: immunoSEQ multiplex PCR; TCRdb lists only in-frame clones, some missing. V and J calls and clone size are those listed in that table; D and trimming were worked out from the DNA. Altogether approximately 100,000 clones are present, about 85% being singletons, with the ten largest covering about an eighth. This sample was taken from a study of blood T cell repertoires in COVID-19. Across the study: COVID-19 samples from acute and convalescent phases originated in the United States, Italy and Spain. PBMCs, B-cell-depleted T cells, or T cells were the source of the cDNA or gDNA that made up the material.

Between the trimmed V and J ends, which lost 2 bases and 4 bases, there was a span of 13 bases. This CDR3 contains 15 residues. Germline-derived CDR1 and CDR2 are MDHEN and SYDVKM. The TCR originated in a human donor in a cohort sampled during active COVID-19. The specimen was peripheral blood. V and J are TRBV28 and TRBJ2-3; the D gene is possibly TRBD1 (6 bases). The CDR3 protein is CASSLSGGAADTQYF. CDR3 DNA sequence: TGTGCCAGCAGTTTAAGTGGGGGCGCGGCAGATACGCAGTATTTT.